The sequence of this T cell receptor (beta chain) was determined in a study of cytomegalovirus exposure and HLA in healthy donors (dated by TCRdb to the late 2010s). About the full investigation: An earlier analysis of 587 of the donors reported around 280 Gb of sequence data and 117 million unique TCR beta sequences obtained from around 170 million T cells. Roughly 300 gigabases of sequencing data and about 92 million unique TCR sequences made up an early release that covered 500 to 650 HLA-typed donors. Of the roughly 400 genotyped donors, about 80% fell in the genetic ancestry cluster associated with self-reported Caucasian donors. The study aimed to test whether cataloging public T cell receptors could reveal signatures of past pathogen exposure. The T cell repertoires of under 700 subjects were profiled by immunosequencing and related to cytomegalovirus serostatus. Along with the roughly 710-subject first cohort, a separate validation cohort of over a hundred different subjects was used. To predict cytomegalovirus infection status, the study combined high-throughput TCR immunosequencing, statistical association of individual TCRs with disease status, and machine learning. A later analysis re-analyzed previously published TCR beta repertoires from approximately 700 donors and added high-resolution HLA genotyping to study TCR occurrence patterns. Rather than using new phenotypic data, the later analysis identified candidate immune exposures from TCR beta sequences and from how often those sequences occurred across donors. An earlier analysis of some 500 of the donors used high-throughput TCR beta sequencing to judge whether each TCR beta V gene segment behaved as functional or pseudogenic. Alongside the repertoire data, information on donor age, sex, ethnicity and CMV serostatus was compiled. Genome-wide SNP genotypes for about 65% of the roughly 670 donors were used in a later genetic analysis, which treated that subset as a discovery cohort. Every discovery cohort repertoire had been produced on one sequencing platform. Class I and class II HLA loci were covered by the typing at four-digit resolution. The number of donors typed differed by locus, with about 629-640 for A, B, C, DRB1 and DQB1, 522 for DQA1, approximately 580 for DPA1, and under 490 for DPB1. Roughly five DR-DQ haplotypes were handled as single units for association and clustering because linkage in the cohort was strong. Among roughly 400 genotyped donors of the cohort, an average of roughly 230,000 unique TCR beta nucleotide sequences was sequenced per donor, of which roughly 17% were non-productive.

Libraries came from the immunoSEQ multiplex PCR assay. For the multiplex PCR, a mixture combining 60 forward primers for TCR Vbeta segments and 13 reverse primers for TCR Jbeta segments was used. The CDR3 region of rearranged TCR beta genes was amplified from genomic DNA by a multiplex PCR assay. On the Illumina HiSeq System, the amplified TCR beta libraries were sequenced as 87-base-pair reads. Regarding the original processing steps: A later analysis counted about 76 million unique TCR beta chains across the 640 or so repertoires, and some 12 million of these chains were shared by at least two donors. Raw reads were error-corrected and collapsed into unique sequences with a nearest-neighbor algorithm that merged closely related sequences to remove PCR and sequencing errors. Alignment of CDR3 sequences to IMGT reference sequences was used to assign V, D and J gene segments. Each retained sequence needed at least a six-nucleotide match to both a V gene segment and a J gene segment. A rearrangement counted as productive if the CDR3 had no stop codons and remained in frame with V and J, and every other rearrangement counted as non-productive. CDR3 was defined according to IMGT convention as the region running from the second conserved V-encoded cysteine to the conserved J-encoded phenylalanine. The earlier analysis of about 560 of the donors excluded any sequence lacking an unambiguous match to a single V gene segment. An earlier analysis of roughly 590 of the donors called V segments functional above 56.7% productive rearrangements and segregating when the between-donor standard deviation exceeded 5%. A statistical classification framework was developed to diagnose cytomegalovirus status using the catalog of TCR beta chain sequences. A later analysis assigned V and J genes by comparing TCR nucleotide sequences with IMGT/GENE-DB human TR gene sequences. Using the TCRdist pipeline, a later analysis assigned CDR3 sequences along with most-parsimonious VDJ recombination scenarios. In a later analysis, each TCR beta chain was defined by its CDR3 amino acid sequence together with its V-gene family, and reads without a unique V-gene family were excluded. In a later analysis, several hundred highly shared, low-generation-probability nucleotide sequences were removed to address suspected cross-contamination and a sequencing artifact. In a later analysis, a clonal expansion index for each public chain was calculated from normalized within-repertoire ranks of inferred template counts. A later analysis computed generation probabilities with a VDJ recombination model fitted to out-of-frame rearrangements, and checked the results against IGoR. In a later analysis, hypergeometric tests were used to score TCR-TCR, TCR-HLA and TCR-CMV co-occurrence, with a repertoire-size bias correction applied to TCR pairs. In a later analysis, false discovery rates were estimated by permuting HLA or CMV assignments 20 times. In a later analysis, co-occurring TCRs were grouped using DBSCAN, and TCRdist sequence similarity was added for clustering within HLA-allele-positive subsets. Repertoires with fewer than 30,000 or more than 120,000 public chains were left out of co-occurrence clustering, as were a few repertoires with anomalous nucleotide sharing. The table comes from immuneACCESS by way of TCRdb, which keeps in-frame sequences with V and J called. Part of the clones is missing from these tables; in studies checked, under half for an unresolved V gene and the rest for unknown reasons. V and J calls plus clone size are reproduced from that table; the DNA served to infer D and trimming. Recorded for this sample are fewer than 200,000 clones; about 70% of them occurred a single time. Around 3% of the sample comes from the top ten.

Results and caveats for the whole study, not just this receptor: In vitro tests confirmed that three of the cytomegalovirus-associated TCR beta chains recognize cytomegalovirus antigens. For the cohort, immune exposure information was limited to CMV serostatus. In a later analysis, most CMV-associated TCR beta chains were found to appear HLA-restricted, with HLA associations seemingly driven largely by CMV exposure. A later analysis associated 16,951 TCR beta sequences with specific HLA alleles at a false discovery rate of 0.05. A later analysis reported that several top co-occurrence clusters appeared linked to parvovirus B19, influenza, CMV and Epstein-Barr virus. Sequencing depth was assumed to be roughly uniform across donors in the presence/absence analyses, though that assumption may not hold. The authors suggested that the approach could potentially be extended to other disease states and immunological phenotypes. In a later analysis, HLA-associated TCR beta chains showed more clonal expansion and lower generation probabilities than non-associated chains that were equally common. Correlated functional status among segregating V segments might reflect linkage disequilibrium, but an unknown experimental factor could not be ruled out. Compared with the roughly 700-donor mean, donors in an Asian-associated ancestry cluster had fewer N-insertions in productive TCRs, according to a later genetic analysis. Broadly in line with IMGT annotations, most TCR beta V segments showed up in productive rearrangements about 90% or about 30% of the time in an earlier analysis of roughly 590 of the donors. Because counts were too low, roughly 17 rarely observed V segments, including chromosome 9 orphons, were left out of the earlier analysis of 587 of the donors. When HLA alleles, especially DR and DQ, strongly co-occurred, TCR associations were difficult to assign to individual alleles. The classifier was reported to diagnose cytomegalovirus status with high specificity and sensitivity in both the original cohort and the validation cohort. In a later analysis, TCR association rates were found to vary across HLA loci, with the most associated TCRs seen for DRB1 alleles and the fewest for HLA-C alleles. Across donors, most TCR sequences were observed very rarely, whereas some public TCRs were present in many individuals. A further reported finding was that TCR beta sequences accurately predicted the HLA-A and HLA-B alleles for most subjects in the first cohort. In a later genetic analysis, a missense DCLRE1C variant was associated with V-gene and J-gene trimming of TCR beta chains, and the association was replicated in an independent cohort. Because HLA typing was unavailable for some donors at each locus, only the typed subset was used in association tests. The study gave a list of 150 to 200 TCR beta chains associated with cytomegalovirus. A cluster of highly shared sequence variants was judged likely to represent a technical artifact of the sequencing pipeline. The cohort was sequenced for TCR beta chains only, and without alpha or paired-chain data the features that could be detected were limited. Because the 87-base-pair reads could not distinguish some IMGT-functional V segments, including TRBV6-2 and TRBV6-3, those segments were excluded.

The cohort consisted of 650 to 700 healthy bone marrow donors. At the time of sampling, all cohort members were nominally healthy, though unrecorded immune exposures were likely present. The donor tested CMV seropositive and was one of the 289 seropositive cohort members. Every donor gave a peripheral blood sample, and the peripheral blood mononuclear cells from that sample were used for TCR beta sequencing. The Qiagen DNeasy Blood Extraction Kit was used to extract genomic DNA from the blood cell samples. As concerns this clone: What this receptor recognizes is not known. Base qualities are not at hand, and no much larger clone is one base apart.

Reading from cysteine to phenylalanine, the CDR3 counts 13 amino acids. Here the CDR3 DNA is all that survives: 39 bases in frame from base 1. Here V drops 6 bases and J drops 10 bases, and the junction holds 7 bases not matched to any gene. As encoded in the germline V gene, CDR1 is MDHEN while CDR2 is SYDVKM. The sequenced sample consisted of PBMCs. The V and J genes are TRBV28 and TRBJ2-1; TRBD2 agrees with 9 junctional bases. The sequence derives from a woman between 35 and 50 years old in good health and CMV-seropositive. The CDR3 here reads CASRSGGLAEQFF. At the DNA level, the sequence is TGTGCCAGCAGGTCCGGGGGACTAGCCGAGCAGTTCTTC.